Following are 10 T cell receptor delta chains from one sample sequenced in a study of Vδ1+ human thymocytes (dated by TCRdb to 2016 to 2018). TCRdb shows the sequencer as Illumina MiSeq. RNA extraction was performed with the RNeasy mini kit, and reverse transcription was done with Superscript III. CDR3 amplicons were generated by multiplex PCR with pooled V-gene forward primers and a constant-region reverse primer carrying Illumina adaptor overhangs. Public reads were reanalyzed in TCRdb with CATT, and rows carrying the same DNA were merged afterwards. Within this sample are under 25,000 delta-chain clones, with around 28% of them counted one time only. More than 1.5% of the sample comes from the top ten. Their antigen targets remain unknown. Here is what the overall study found, with its caveats: The thymic TRG and TRD repertoires appeared highly polyclonal, with Gaussian CDR3 length distributions, in contrast to the oligoclonal repertoires of peripheral blood.

The sequenced material came from Vdelta1+ gamma-delta thymocytes from the thymus. The cell subset or site label, read with the paper, signifies: FACS-sorted CD3+ TCRalphabeta- TCRVdelta1+ TCRVdelta2- thymocytes. The receptors were sampled from a boy in the first two years of life who had congenital heart surgery.

Details on this clone: One junction end disagrees with the germline gene, perhaps due to a read error. The V gene is TRDV1, the J gene TRDJ1, with D possibly TRDD3 on 5 matching bases. CDR1 and CDR2 from the germline V gene are TSWWSYY and QGS. The CDR3 is 22 residues long. The CDR3 protein is CALGELTRNYQRFGGRTDKPIF. The CDR3 region has the DNA TGTGCTCTTGGGGAACTCACCCGCAACTACCAACGATTCGGGGGTCGTACCGATAAACCCATCTTT.

The V gene is TRDV1, the J gene TRDJ1; D is perhaps TRDD2 or TRDD3 (8 bases each). CDR3 length equals 19 residues. Trimming stripped 2 bases from V and 0 bases from J, with 22 bases between. Germline V gene sequence: CDR1 TSWWSYY, CDR2 QGS. The CDR3 nucleotides read TGTGCTCTTGGGGAAGAACTTCCTACGTCTGGGGGAAACACCGATAAACTCATCTTT. This sequence encodes CALGEELPTSGGNTDKLIF.

The chain employs TRDV1 and TRDJ1, with 13 positions matching TRDD3. The V gene's germline CDR1 is TSWWSYY and CDR2 QGS. The V gene end was trimmed by 0 bases and the J gene end by 10 bases; junction bases not matched to a gene: 17. The CDR3 sequence is 19 residues long. The CDR3 region has the DNA TGTGCTCTTGGGGAACTTCCCCATCTTCCACTACTGGGGGATACGGTACTCATCTTT. It translates to CALGELPHLPLLGDTVLIF.

Concerning this clone itself: Other DNA sequences in the sample encode the same CDR3. The V call is TRDV1, the J call TRDJ1; tentatively, D is TRDD3 (5 bases). The germline V and J ends were trimmed by 0 bases and 4 bases, with 21 bases remaining between them. This CDR3 is built from 18 residues. Germline V CDR1 and CDR2: TSWWSYY, QGS. The CDR3, as DNA: TGTGCTCTTGGGGAACTCGAGGGTATACGCGGCCGCGGCGATAAACTCATCTTT. It yields the protein CALGELEGIRGRGDKLIF.

This clone was picked up a small number of times. The chain has TRDV1 and TRDJ1; the D is unclear. Trimming stripped 2 bases from V and 6 bases from J, with 25 bases between. Germline assignment: CDR1 TSWWSYY and CDR2 QGS. This CDR3 contains 18 residues. Here the CDR3 reads CALGEFARGGGLGNKLIF. The DNA of the CDR3 is TGTGCTCTTGGGGAATTCGCCCGAGGAGGTGGGTTGGGAAATAAACTCATCTTT.

In its sample, this clone was seen a few times. A clone one base away is much larger, so this may be a read error. The V and J genes are TRDV2 and TRDJ1, with no clear D. Germline CDR1 GEAIGNYY, CDR2 EKD. Trimming stripped 3 bases from V and 0 bases from J, with 22 bases between. The CDR3 has 18 residues. CDR3 region: CACDASVRNGHNTDKLIF. The CDR3 DNA follows: TGTGCCTGTGACGCCTCAGTGAGGAACGGTCATAACACCGATAAACTCATCTTT.

The table lists this clone with a few counts. V usage is TRDV1 and J usage is TRDJ1; 8 nucleotides align to TRDD3. The CDR3 runs 17 residues. Trimming took 2 bases from V and 5 from J; bases not matched to a gene: 13. Germline V gene lookup returns CDR1 TSWWSYY and CDR2 QGS. The CDR3 loop is CALGEILEWGIKDKLIF. The CDR3 DNA is TGTGCTCTTGGGGAAATCCTCGAATGGGGGATTAAAGATAAACTCATCTTT.

On this clone: The same CDR3 arises from other DNA sequences in this sample as well. The gene calls are TRDV1 and TRDJ1; TRDD3 aligns across 10 bases. Looked up from germline, CDR1 is TSWWSYY and CDR2 is QGS. The CDR3 length is 17 residues. V shed 5 bases and J 1 base; nucleotides not matched to a gene: 10. CDR3 amino acids: CALGNPLGDSCTDKLIF. The CDR3 bases are TGTGCTCTTGGGAACCCACTGGGGGATTCTTGCACCGATAAACTCATCTTT.

The genes are TRDV1 and TRDJ1; 7 positions match TRDD3. The V gene's germline CDR1 is TSWWSYY and CDR2 QGS. The CDR3 length is 21 residues. V lost 2 bases, J lost 7 bases, and 28 bases stayed unmatched. This CDR3 reads CALGERKLPSPIEWGRTKLIF. The CDR3, as DNA: TGTGCTCTTGGGGAAAGGAAGCTTCCGTCGCCAATTGAGTGGGGGAGAACTAAACTCATCTTT.

There are a few counts of this clone. The same CDR3 also results from other DNA sequences found in this sample. This sequence joins TRDV1 and TRDJ1; the D is unclear. The V gene's germline CDR1 is TSWWSYY and CDR2 QGS. The CDR3 has 14 amino acids. Trimming took 1 base from V and 7 from J, leaving 13 bases between them. CDR3 DNA: TGTGCTCTTGGGGAACGTAGTGGGAGGGGTAAACTCATCTTT. Amino acids: CALGERSGRGKLIF.